This T cell receptor (beta chain) originates from a study of cytomegalovirus exposure and HLA in healthy donors. Findings and limits, study-wide: Earlier analysis looked at TCR beta V segments, and most were productive about 87% or about 30% of the time.

This CDR3 has 15 residues. CDR1 and CDR2 (germline): SGHRS, YFSETQ. V gave up 4 bases and J gave up 0 bases; unmatched junction bases: 0. In the PCR, 60 Vbeta and 13 Jbeta primers were used. Only in-frame clones appear in the TCRdb table, and some are missing; sequencing was by immunoSEQ multiplex PCR. This table holds 150,000 to 200,000 clones, more than 60% found once. A word on this clone: Its antigen remains unidentified.

This clonotype originated in a woman aged 40 to 49 in good health and CMV-seropositive. Sequenced material: PBMCs. The chain uses TRBV5-1 and TRBJ2-2, with 10 positions matching TRBD1. CDR3 protein: CASSGQGANTGELFF. In DNA, the CDR3 is TGCGCCAGCAGCGGACAGGGGGCGAACACCGGGGAGCTGTTTTTT. Filled out from reference TRBV5-1 and TRBJ2-2, the complete variable domain reads KAGVTQTPRYLIKTRGQQVTLSCSPISGHRSVSWYQQTPGQGLQFLFEYFSETQRNKGNFPGRFSGRQFSNSRSEMNVSTLELGDSALYLCASSGQGANTGELFFGEGSRLTVL.